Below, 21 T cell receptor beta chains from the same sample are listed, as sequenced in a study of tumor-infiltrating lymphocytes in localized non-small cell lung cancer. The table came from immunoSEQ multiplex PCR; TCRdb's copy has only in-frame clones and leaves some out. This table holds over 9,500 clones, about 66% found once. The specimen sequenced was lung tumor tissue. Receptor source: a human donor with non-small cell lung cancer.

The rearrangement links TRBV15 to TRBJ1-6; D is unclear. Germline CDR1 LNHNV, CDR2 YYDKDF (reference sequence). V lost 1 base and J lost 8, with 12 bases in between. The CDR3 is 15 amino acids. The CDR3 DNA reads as TGTGCCACCAGCAGAGGACGGCACAATTATTCACCCCTCCACTTT. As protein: CATSRGRHNYSPLHF. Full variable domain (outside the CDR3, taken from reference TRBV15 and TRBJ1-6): DAMVIQNPRYQVTQFGKPVTLSCSQTLNHNVMYWYQQKSSQAPKLLFHYYDKDFNNEADTPDNFQSRRPNTSFCFLDIRSPGLGDTAMYLCATSRGRHNYSPLHFGNGTRLTVT.

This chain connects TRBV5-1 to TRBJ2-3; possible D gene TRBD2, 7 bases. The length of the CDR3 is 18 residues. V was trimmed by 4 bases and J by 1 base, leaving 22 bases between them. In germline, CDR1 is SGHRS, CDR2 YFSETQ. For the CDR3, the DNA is TGCGCCAGCAGCCACCCCTGGGGCGGGGGCCGGGGCACAGATACGCAGTATTTT. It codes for CASSHPWGGGRGTDTQYF.

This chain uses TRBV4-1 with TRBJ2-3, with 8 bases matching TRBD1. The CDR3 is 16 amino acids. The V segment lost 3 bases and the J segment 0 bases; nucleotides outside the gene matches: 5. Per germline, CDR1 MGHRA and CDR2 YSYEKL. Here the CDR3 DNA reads TGCGCCAGCAGCCAGACGGACAGGGCAAGCACAGATACGCAGTATTTT. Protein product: CASSQTDRASTDTQYF.

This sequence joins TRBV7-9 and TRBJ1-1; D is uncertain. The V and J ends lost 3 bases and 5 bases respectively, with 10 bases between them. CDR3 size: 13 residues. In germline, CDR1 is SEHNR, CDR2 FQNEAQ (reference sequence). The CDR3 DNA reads TGTGCCAGCAGCTTTTCATCTGAGACTGAAGCTTTCTTT. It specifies CASSFSSETEAFF.

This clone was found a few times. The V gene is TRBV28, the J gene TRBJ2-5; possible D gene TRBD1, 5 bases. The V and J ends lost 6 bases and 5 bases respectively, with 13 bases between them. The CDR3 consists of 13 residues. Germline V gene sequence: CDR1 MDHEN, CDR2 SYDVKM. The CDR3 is CASSFPTEETQYF. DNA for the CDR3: TGTGCCAGCAGCTTCCCGACAGAGGAGACCCAGTACTTC.

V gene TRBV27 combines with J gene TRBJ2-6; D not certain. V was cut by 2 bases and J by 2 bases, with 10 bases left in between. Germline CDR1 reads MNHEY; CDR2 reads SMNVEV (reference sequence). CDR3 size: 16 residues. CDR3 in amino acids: CASSLTVVPGANVLTF. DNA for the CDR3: TGTGCCAGCAGTTTAACTGTGGTGCCTGGGGCCAACGTCCTGACTTTC.

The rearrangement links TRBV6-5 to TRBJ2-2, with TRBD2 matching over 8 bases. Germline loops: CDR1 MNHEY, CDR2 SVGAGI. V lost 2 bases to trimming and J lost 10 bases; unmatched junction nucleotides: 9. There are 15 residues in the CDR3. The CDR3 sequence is CASSYTLAGSVELFF. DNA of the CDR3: TGTGCCAGCAGTTACACGCTAGCGGGTAGCGTGGAGCTGTTTTTT.

In nucleotides, the CDR3 is TGTGCCAGCAGTGAAGGCGGGCCGATGACCTACGAGCAGTACTTC. It translates to CASSEGGPMTYEQYF. This chain joins TRBV6-1 and TRBJ2-7; TRBD2 is a possible D gene (5 bases). V lost 1 base to trimming and J lost 2 bases, with 12 bases between them. Germline V gene lookup returns CDR1 MNHNS and CDR2 SASEGT. This CDR3 has 15 residues.

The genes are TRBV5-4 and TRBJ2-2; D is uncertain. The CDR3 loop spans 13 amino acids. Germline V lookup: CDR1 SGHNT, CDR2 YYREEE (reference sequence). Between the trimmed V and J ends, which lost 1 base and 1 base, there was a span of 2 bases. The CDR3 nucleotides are TGTGCCAGCAGCTTGCGGAACACCGGGGAGCTGTTTTTT. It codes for CASSLRNTGELFF. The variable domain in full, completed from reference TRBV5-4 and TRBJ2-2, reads ETGVTQSPTHLIKTRGQQVTLRCSSQSGHNTVSWYQQALGQGPQFIFQYYREEENGRGNFPPRFSGLQFPNYSSELNVNALELDDSALYLCASSLRNTGELFFGEGSRLTVL.

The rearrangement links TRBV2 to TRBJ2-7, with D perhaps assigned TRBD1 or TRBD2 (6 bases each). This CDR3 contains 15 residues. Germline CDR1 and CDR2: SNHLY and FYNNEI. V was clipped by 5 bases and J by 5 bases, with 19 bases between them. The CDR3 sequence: CASSSIMGGLDEQYF. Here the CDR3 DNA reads TGTGCCAGCAGTTCCATCATGGGGGGCCTAGACGAGCAGTACTTC.

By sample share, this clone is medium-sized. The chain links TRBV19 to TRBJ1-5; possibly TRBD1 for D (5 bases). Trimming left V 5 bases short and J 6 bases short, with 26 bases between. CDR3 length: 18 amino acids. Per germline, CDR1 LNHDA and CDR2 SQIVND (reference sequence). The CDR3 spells CASSSSFPGLTGGQPQHF. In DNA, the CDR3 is TGTGCCAGTAGTTCAAGCTTCCCGGGACTTACTGGGGGTCAGCCCCAGCATTTT.

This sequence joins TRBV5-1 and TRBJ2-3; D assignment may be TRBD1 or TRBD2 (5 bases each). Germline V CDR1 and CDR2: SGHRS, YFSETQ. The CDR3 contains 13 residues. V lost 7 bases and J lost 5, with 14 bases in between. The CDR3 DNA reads TGCGCCAGCGACAAGGGTGGGGGAGATACGCAGTATTTT. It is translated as CASDKGGGDTQYF.

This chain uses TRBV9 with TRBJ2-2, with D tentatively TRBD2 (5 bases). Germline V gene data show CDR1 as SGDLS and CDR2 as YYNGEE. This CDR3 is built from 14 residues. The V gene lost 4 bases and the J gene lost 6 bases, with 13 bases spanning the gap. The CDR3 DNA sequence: TGTGCCAGCAGCCCCACGCCGGGGTCCGGGGAGCTGTTTTTT. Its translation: CASSPTPGSGELFF.

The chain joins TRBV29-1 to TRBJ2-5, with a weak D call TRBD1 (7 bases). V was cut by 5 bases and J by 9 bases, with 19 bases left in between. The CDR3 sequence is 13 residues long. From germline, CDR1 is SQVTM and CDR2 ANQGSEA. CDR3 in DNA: TGCAGCGTTCTAAGGCAGGGGGGTCTGGCCCAGTACTTC. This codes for CSVLRQGGLAQYF.

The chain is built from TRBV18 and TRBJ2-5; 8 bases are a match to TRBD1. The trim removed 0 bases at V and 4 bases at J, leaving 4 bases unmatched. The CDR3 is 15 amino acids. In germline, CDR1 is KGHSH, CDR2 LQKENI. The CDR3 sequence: CASSPPHRGTETQYF. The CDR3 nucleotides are TGTGCCAGCTCACCACCGCACAGGGGGACAGAGACCCAGTACTTC.

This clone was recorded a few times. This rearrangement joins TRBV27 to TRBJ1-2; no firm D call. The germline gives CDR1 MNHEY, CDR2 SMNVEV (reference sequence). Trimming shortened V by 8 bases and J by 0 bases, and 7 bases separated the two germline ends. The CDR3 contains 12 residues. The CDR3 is CASAGPNYGYTF. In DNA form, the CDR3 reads TGTGCCAGCGCGGGCCCTAACTATGGCTACACCTTC.

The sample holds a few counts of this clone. For the CDR3, the DNA is TGTGCCAGTAGACCAGCAGGGGCGGGTAATTCACCCCTCCACTTT. It is translated as CASRPAGAGNSPLHF. The rearrangement joins TRBV19 to TRBJ1-6; possibly TRBD1 for D (6 bases). This CDR3 comprises 15 residues. V lost 6 bases, J lost 6 bases, and 15 bases lay in between. CDR1 is LNHDA, CDR2 SQIVND, per germline (reference sequence).

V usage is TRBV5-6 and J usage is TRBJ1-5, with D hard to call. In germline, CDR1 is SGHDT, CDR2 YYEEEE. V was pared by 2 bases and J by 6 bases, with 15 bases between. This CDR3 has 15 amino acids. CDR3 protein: CASSFYHSASQPQHF. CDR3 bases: TGTGCCAGCAGCTTTTATCACAGCGCAAGTCAGCCCCAGCATTTT.

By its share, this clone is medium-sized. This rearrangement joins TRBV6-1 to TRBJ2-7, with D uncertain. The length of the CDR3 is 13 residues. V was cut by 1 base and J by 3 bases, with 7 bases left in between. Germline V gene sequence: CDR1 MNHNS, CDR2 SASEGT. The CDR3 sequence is CASSEGPNYEQYF. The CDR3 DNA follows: TGTGCCAGCAGTGAAGGACCGAACTACGAGCAGTACTTC.

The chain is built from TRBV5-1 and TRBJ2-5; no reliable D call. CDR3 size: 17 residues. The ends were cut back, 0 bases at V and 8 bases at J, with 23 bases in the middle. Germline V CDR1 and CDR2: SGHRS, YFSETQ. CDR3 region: CASSLDVTVNLQRTQYF. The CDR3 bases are TGCGCCAGCAGCTTGGACGTGACGGTAAACCTGCAGAGAACCCAGTACTTC.

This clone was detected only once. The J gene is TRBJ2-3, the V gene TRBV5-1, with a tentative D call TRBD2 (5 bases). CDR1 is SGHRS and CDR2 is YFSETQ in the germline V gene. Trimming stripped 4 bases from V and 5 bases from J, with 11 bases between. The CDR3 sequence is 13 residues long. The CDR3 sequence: CASSRTSEDTQYF. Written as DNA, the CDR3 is TGCGCCAGCAGCCGGACTTCTGAAGATACGCAGTATTTT.